This T cell receptor beta chain originates from a study of T cell responses to AZD1222 COVID-19 vaccine. The repertoire was sequenced with immunoSEQ multiplex PCR; TCRdb's copy has only in-frame clones and lacks some. The data hold 75,000 to 100,000 clones, with around 83% observed a single time. Germline CDR1 reads LNHDA; CDR2 reads SQIVND (reference sequence). V was pared by 7 bases and J by 7 bases, with 12 bases of the junction left unmatched. This CDR3 comprises 15 residues. J is TRBJ1-5 and V is TRBV19; 8 bases fit TRBD1. The starting material was peripheral blood, obtained on day 0 of AZD1222 vaccination. This clonotype was sampled from an adult in good health. The CDR3 DNA reads as TGTGCCAGTATCCCCGGACAGGGAAGTAGCCAGCCCCAGCATTTT. Its translation is CASIPGQGSSQPQHF.